This TCR beta chain originates from a study of sequential checkpoint blockade in melanoma. Treatment of the sample: randomized to nivolumab then ipilimumab (arm A) or the reverse (arm B). None of the patients previously received DNA-damaging chemotherapy. This clone was detected a few times. Unmatched junction bases numbered 3, after V lost 0 bases and J lost 2 bases. Germline V gene lookup returns CDR1 MNHEY and CDR2 SMNVEV (reference sequence). This CDR3 is 15 amino acids long. Generated by immunoSEQ multiplex PCR, the TCRdb table keeps only in-frame clones and is missing some. The sample lists about 37,000 clones; roughly 32% were seen once.

This sequence joins TRBV27 and TRBJ1-2; 7 positions match TRBD1. This TCR was recovered from a human donor with melanoma. Here the sequenced sample was tumor tissue (inferred from file names), taken from a patient given nivolumab and ipilimumab in sequence. CDR3 residues: CASSLSPTGNYGYTF. CDR3 bases: TGTGCCAGCAGTTTATCCCCGACAGGGAACTATGGCTACACCTTC.